Shown below are 26 T cell receptor beta chains from a single sample sequenced in a study of shared clonotypes between healthy human individuals. Profiling relied on immunoSEQ multiplex PCR, and the TCRdb table lists in-frame clones only, not all of them. The sample records 2 million to 3 million clones, roughly 93% being singletons. Sequences were obtained from naive CD4+ T cells from PBMCs. The subset is: CD45RA+ positively selected. These receptors came from a man between 18 and 29 years old in good health. Some clones in this sample may be carry-over from other donors' samples.

V and J are TRBV11-3 and TRBJ1-4; D is possibly TRBD1 (5 bases). Germline CDR1 SGHNT, CDR2 YENEEA. This CDR3 contains 16 residues. Trimming left V 5 bases short and J 5 bases short, with 18 bases between. CDR3 DNA: TGTGCCAGCAGCCTGAGGGCAGGGAGAAAGAATGAAAAACTGTTTTTT. It encodes CASSLRAGRKNEKLFF.

This chain uses TRBV23-1 with TRBJ1-1; no clear D. TRBV23-1 falls under the ORF class, with uncertain function. V shed 2 bases and J shed 2 bases, with 21 bases lying between them. The CDR3 sequence is 18 residues long. The CDR3 DNA follows: TGCGCCAGCAGTCAACCCGGACTATCGGTTCCGCTAAACACTGAAGCTTTCTTT. Translation gives CASSQPGLSVPLNTEAFF.

This chain links TRBV28 with TRBJ1-1; 7 bases agree with TRBD1. The CDR3 runs to 14 residues. Germline trimming cut 6 bases from V and 3 bases from J; bases unmatched to any gene: 7. Germline values: CDR1 MDHEN, CDR2 SYDVKM. CDR3 region: CASSPGQADTEAFF. For the CDR3, the DNA is TGTGCCAGCAGCCCCGGACAGGCGGACACTGAAGCTTTCTTT.

The V and J genes are TRBV15 and TRBJ1-1; a weak D match, TRBD1 (5 bases). Germline CDR1 and CDR2: LNHNV and YYDKDF (reference sequence). Trimming shortened V by 3 bases and J by 7 bases, and 15 bases separated the two germline ends. The CDR3 spans 14 residues. The chain's CDR3 is CATSRGSGDGEAFF. CDR3 bases: TGTGCCACCAGCAGGGGGAGTGGGGACGGTGAAGCTTTCTTT.

The chain uses TRBV6-5 and TRBJ1-5; no firm D call. Trimming pared 6 bases from V and 1 base from J, leaving 13 bases between. The CDR3 extends over 15 amino acids. Germline V gene data show CDR1 as MNHEY and CDR2 as SVGAGI. The CDR3 protein is CASRETGDSNQPQHF. Written as DNA, the CDR3 is TGTGCCAGCAGAGAGACCGGCGACAGCAATCAGCCCCAGCATTTT.

The V gene is TRBV4-3, the J gene TRBJ2-7, with no clear D. With 1 base removed from V and 3 bases from J, the gap between germline ends came to 10 bases. Germline CDR1 reads LGHNA; CDR2 reads YSLEER. The CDR3 runs to 14 residues. The CDR3 spells CASSQAPNGYEQYF. The CDR3 DNA is TGCGCCAGCAGCCAAGCCCCCAACGGCTACGAGCAGTACTTC.

The genes are TRBV7-2 and TRBJ1-4; the D gene is possibly TRBD1 (5 bases). The germline V gene has CDR1 SGHTA and CDR2 FQGNSA. This CDR3 comprises 14 residues. V was cut by 5 bases and J by 8 bases, with 15 bases left in between. The CDR3 coding sequence is TGTGCCAGCAGCAACGGGGGGAGTCTAGAAAAACTGTTTTTT. Translated, it gives CASSNGGSLEKLFF.

In the case of this clone: The sample contains more than one DNA sequence encoding this CDR3. This chain uses TRBV5-1 with TRBJ1-3; the match to TRBD1 covers 9 bases. CDR3 length equals 15 residues. Germline V gene sequence: CDR1 SGHRS, CDR2 YFSETQ. V was clipped by 2 bases and J by 3 bases; unmatched bases: 3. CDR3 protein: CASSLGTGNGNTIYF. The CDR3 DNA reads as TGCGCCAGCAGCTTAGGGACAGGGAATGGAAACACCATATATTTT.

The chain employs TRBV27 and TRBJ1-2; 7 bases align to TRBD1. The CDR3 has 14 amino acids. Trimming took 2 bases from V and 3 from J; bases not matched to a gene: 3. Per the germline V gene, CDR1 is MNHEY and CDR2 is SMNVEV (reference sequence). CDR3 in amino acids: CASSLEGGYYGYTF. CDR3 in DNA: TGTGCCAGCAGTTTAGAAGGGGGCTACTATGGCTACACCTTC.

The chain is built from TRBV6-1 and TRBJ2-2; perhaps TRBD1 as D (5 bases). CDR3 length: 13 residues. V shed 4 bases and J shed 7 bases, with 10 bases lying between them. From germline, CDR1 is MNHNS and CDR2 SASEGT. The CDR3: CASSVREGGELFF. The CDR3 DNA is TGTGCCAGCAGTGTCAGGGAAGGCGGGGAGCTGTTTTTT.

The chain has TRBV9 and TRBJ2-3; D remains unclear. The CDR3 loop spans 15 amino acids. Deletions cut 3 bases from V and 3 bases from J, with 14 bases between. The germline V gene encodes CDR1 SGDLS and CDR2 YYNGEE. Here the CDR3 reads CASSASANPTDTQYF. CDR3 nucleotides: TGTGCCAGCAGCGCCAGCGCAAACCCAACAGATACGCAGTATTTT.

The V and J genes are TRBV7-2 and TRBJ2-3, with D unclear. Germline lookup yields CDR1 SGHTA and CDR2 FQGNSA. V gave up 0 bases and J gave up 12 bases, with 13 bases separating them. The CDR3 has 13 amino acids. CDR3 nucleotides: TGTGCCAGCAGCTTAGCGCTTTCCAGTAAACAGTATTTT. The encoded protein is CASSLALSSKQYF.

This sequence joins TRBV4-3 and TRBJ2-1; the D gene is possibly TRBD2 (6 bases). Trimming removed 3 bases at V and 1 base at J, with 16 bases between. CDR3 length: 17 amino acids. Germline CDR1 is LGHNA and CDR2 is YSLEER. CDR3 loop: CASSHRQYGSSYNEQFF. The CDR3, as DNA: TGCGCCAGCAGCCATCGGCAATACGGGAGTTCCTACAATGAGCAGTTCTTC.

The chain combines TRBV5-1 with TRBJ2-3; D uncertain. There are 14 residues in the CDR3. Germline CDR1 SGHRS, CDR2 YFSETQ. Trimming shortened V by 0 bases and J by 3 bases, and 8 bases separated the two germline ends. The CDR3, as DNA: TGCGCCAGCAGCTTGGCCCAGGAGACAGATACGCAGTATTTT. Protein product: CASSLAQETDTQYF.

This clone was observed once. The chain combines TRBV5-4 with TRBJ2-3; D not resolved. V gave up 6 bases and J gave up 6 bases, with 14 bases separating them. The CDR3 loop spans 13 amino acids. CDR1 is SGHNT, CDR2 YYREEE, per germline (reference sequence). In DNA, the CDR3 is TGTGCCAGCAAAGAAGGTATCATCGATACGCAGTATTTT. It specifies CASKEGIIDTQYF.

The V and J genes are TRBV29-1 and TRBJ2-1; 9 nucleotides align to TRBD2. Trimming took 4 bases from V and 12 from J; bases not matched to a gene: 10. Per the germline V gene, CDR1 is SQVTM and CDR2 is ANQGSEA. The CDR3 has 13 amino acids. CDR3 DNA sequence: TGCAGCGTTGTGACTAGCGGTCACGTATGGCAGTTCTTC. Translation: CSVVTSGHVWQFF.

This chain connects TRBV6-4 to TRBJ2-1; no definite D call. V lost 10 bases and J lost 5, with 18 bases in between. The CDR3 covers 14 residues. Germline values: CDR1 MRHNA, CDR2 SNTAGT. CDR3 residues: CAKGPRSPNNEQFF. The CDR3 DNA is TGTGCCAAAGGGCCCCGGAGCCCGAACAATGAGCAGTTCTTC.

This clone came up once. V gene TRBV7-7 combines with J gene TRBJ1-4; the D is unclear. In germline, CDR1 is SSHAT, CDR2 FNYEAQ (reference sequence). The CDR3 contains 13 residues. V was cut by 5 bases and J by 4 bases, with 8 bases left in between. CDR3 region: CASSPAVNEKLFF. CDR3 DNA: TGTGCCAGCAGCCCCGCGGTTAATGAAAAACTGTTTTTT.

The chain uses TRBV7-2 and TRBJ1-5; D is undetermined. The CDR3 totals 13 residues. Germline values: CDR1 SGHTA, CDR2 FQGNSA. Trimming stripped 1 base from V and 11 bases from J, with 12 bases between. In DNA, the CDR3 is TGTGCCAGCAGCTTAGTTAGGGCGTCCGCCCAGCATTTT. Translated, it gives CASSLVRASAQHF.

The chain has TRBV19 and TRBJ1-1; the D is unclear. The V end was cut by 7 bases, the J end by 1 base, with 7 bases between. CDR1 and CDR2 from the germline V gene are LNHDA and SQIVND (reference sequence). CDR3 length: 12 residues. In DNA form, the CDR3 reads TGTGCCAGTAAATTGAGGAACACTGAAGCTTTCTTT. Encoded protein: CASKLRNTEAFF.

The chain couples TRBV5-4 to TRBJ1-1, with 7 bases lining up with TRBD1. The CDR3 runs 17 residues. The germline CDR1 and CDR2 sequences are SGHNT and YYREEE (reference sequence). Trimming at V came to 0 bases and at J to 2 bases, leaving 10 bases not matched to a gene. The CDR3 here is CASSLGQGVSENTEAFF. As DNA, the CDR3 is TGTGCCAGCAGCTTGGGGCAGGGGGTCTCAGAAAACACTGAAGCTTTCTTT.

The chain couples TRBV6-1 to TRBJ2-3; no reliable D call. V was pared by 5 bases and J by 4 bases, with 10 bases between. This CDR3 has 13 residues. The germline gives CDR1 MNHNS, CDR2 SASEGT. CDR3 region: CASSPRWADTQYF. In DNA form, the CDR3 reads TGTGCCAGCAGTCCGAGGTGGGCAGATACGCAGTATTTT.

The J gene is TRBJ2-7, the V gene TRBV11-2, with 7 bases identical to TRBD1. Germline V gene data show CDR1 as SGHAT and CDR2 as FQNNGV. The CDR3 has 14 residues. Trimming at V came to 2 bases and at J to 4 bases, leaving 5 bases not matched to a gene. DNA for the CDR3: TGTGCCAGCAGCTTATCGACAGGGAGTTACGAGCAGTACTTC. This translates into CASSLSTGSYEQYF.

In this sample, this clone turned up once. The chain has TRBV6-1 and TRBJ2-7, with TRBD1 matching over 8 bases. Germline CDR1 reads MNHNS; CDR2 reads SASEGT. The J segment lost 5 bases and the V segment lost 7 bases, leaving 7 bases of the junction unmatched. The CDR3 contains 13 residues. The CDR3 spells CASTRQGWDEQYF. The CDR3 coding sequence is TGTGCCAGCACTCGACAGGGGTGGGACGAGCAGTACTTC.

The chain is built from TRBV25-1 and TRBJ1-6; TRBD1 matches 7 bases. J lost 7 bases, V lost 5 bases, and 5 bases had no gene match. The CDR3 runs 14 residues. CDR1 MGHDK and CDR2 SYGVNS come from the germline V gene. The CDR3 loop reads CASSRQGGNSPLHF. The DNA of the CDR3 is TGTGCCAGCAGTAGACAGGGTGGCAATTCACCCCTCCACTTT.

In this sample, this clone turned up once. The V and J genes are TRBV11-2 and TRBJ1-1; D remains ambiguous. The germline V and J ends were trimmed by 4 bases and 1 base, with 7 bases remaining between them. The CDR3 length is 13 residues. CDR1 is SGHAT, CDR2 FQNNGV, per germline. The CDR3 reads CASSSFRNTEAFF. The DNA of the CDR3 is TGTGCCAGCAGCTCATTCAGGAACACTGAAGCTTTCTTT.